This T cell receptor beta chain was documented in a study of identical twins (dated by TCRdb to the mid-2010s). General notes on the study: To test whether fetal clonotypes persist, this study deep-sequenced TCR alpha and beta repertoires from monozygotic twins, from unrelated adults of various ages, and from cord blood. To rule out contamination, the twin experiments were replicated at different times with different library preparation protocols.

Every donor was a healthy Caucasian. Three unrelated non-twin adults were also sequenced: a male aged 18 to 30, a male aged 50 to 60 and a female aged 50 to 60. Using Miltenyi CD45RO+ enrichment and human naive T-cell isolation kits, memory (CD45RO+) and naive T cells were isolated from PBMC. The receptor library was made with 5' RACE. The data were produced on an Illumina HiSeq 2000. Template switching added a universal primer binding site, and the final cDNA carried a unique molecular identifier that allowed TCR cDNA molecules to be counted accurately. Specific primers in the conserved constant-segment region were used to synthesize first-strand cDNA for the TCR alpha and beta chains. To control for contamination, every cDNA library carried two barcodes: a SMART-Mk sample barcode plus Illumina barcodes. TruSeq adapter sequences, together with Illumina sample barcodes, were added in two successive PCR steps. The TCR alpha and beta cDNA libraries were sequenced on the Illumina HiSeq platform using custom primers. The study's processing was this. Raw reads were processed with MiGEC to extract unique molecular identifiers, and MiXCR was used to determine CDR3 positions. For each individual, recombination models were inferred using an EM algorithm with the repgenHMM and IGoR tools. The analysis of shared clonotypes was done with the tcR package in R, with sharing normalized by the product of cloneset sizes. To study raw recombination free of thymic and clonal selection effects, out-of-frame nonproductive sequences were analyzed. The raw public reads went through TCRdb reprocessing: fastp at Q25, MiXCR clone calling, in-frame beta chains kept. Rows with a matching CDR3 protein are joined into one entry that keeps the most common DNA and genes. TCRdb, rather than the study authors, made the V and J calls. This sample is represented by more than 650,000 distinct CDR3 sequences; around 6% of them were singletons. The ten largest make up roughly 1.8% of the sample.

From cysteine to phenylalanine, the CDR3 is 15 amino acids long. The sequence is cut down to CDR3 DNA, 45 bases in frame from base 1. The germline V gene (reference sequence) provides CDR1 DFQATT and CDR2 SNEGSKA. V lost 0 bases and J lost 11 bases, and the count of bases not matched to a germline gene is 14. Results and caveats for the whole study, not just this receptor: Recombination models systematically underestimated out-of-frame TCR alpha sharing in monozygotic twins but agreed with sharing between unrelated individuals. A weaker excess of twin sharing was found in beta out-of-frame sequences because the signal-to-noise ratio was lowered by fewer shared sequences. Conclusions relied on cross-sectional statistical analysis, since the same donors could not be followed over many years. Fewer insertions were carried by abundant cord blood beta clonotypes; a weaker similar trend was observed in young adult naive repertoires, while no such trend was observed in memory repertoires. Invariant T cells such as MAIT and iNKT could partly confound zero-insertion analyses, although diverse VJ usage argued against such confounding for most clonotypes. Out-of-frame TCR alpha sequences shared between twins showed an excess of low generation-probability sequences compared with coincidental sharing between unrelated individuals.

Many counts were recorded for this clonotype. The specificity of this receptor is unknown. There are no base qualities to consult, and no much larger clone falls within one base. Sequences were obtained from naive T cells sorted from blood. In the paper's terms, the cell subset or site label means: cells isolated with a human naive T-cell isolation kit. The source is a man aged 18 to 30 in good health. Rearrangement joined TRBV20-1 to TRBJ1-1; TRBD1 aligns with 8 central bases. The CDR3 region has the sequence CSARERDRRRMEAFF. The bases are TGCAGTGCTAGAGAAAGGGACAGGCGTCGCATGGAGGCTTTCTTT.